This T cell receptor (beta chain) comes out of a study of early T cells in non-severe SARS-CoV-2 infection. Study as a whole: Sequencing input comprised bulk RNA from unsorted whole blood; chain pairing was not available.

There are a few counts of this clonotype. J lost 1 base, V lost 0 bases, and 2 bases had no gene match. From germline, CDR1 is SGHRS and CDR2 YFSETQ. The CDR3 extends over 15 amino acids. Attachment of unique molecular identifiers was made to individual cDNA molecules. Via MiXCR, TCRdb re-called the 5' RACE reads, giving one row per CDR3 protein. The sample holds approximately 73,000 distinct CDR3 sequences, about 11% seen once. The TCR sequence derives from an adult who was a healthcare worker with PCR-confirmed SARS-CoV-2 infection or an uninfected control (not recorded which). The genes are TRBV5-1 and TRBJ1-1; 8 nucleotides agree with TRBD1. The sequenced sample was whole blood. CDR3 loop: CASSLAGTGNTEAFF. In DNA form, the CDR3 reads TGCGCCAGCAGCTTGGCCGGGACAGGGAACACTGAAGCTTTCTTT.